This T cell receptor beta chain emerged from a study of OX40 agonist ivuxolimab in advanced cancers. The overall study: Enrollees could have had prior anti-PD-1, anti-PD-L1 or anti-CTLA-4 therapy, which 35% to 40% had received. Three partial responders included one hepatocellular carcinoma patient and two cutaneous melanoma patients.

The assay was immunoSEQ multiplex PCR, and TCRdb's table has in-frame clones only and misses some. This repertoire shows 49,000 or so clones, 70% to 90% found once; its top ten account for more than 13%. Germline values: CDR1 MDHEN, CDR2 SYDVKM. The trim removed 7 bases at V and 4 bases at J, leaving 6 bases unmatched. There are 14 residues in the CDR3. Overall study results and limits: Blood T cells, both CD4+ and CD8+, expanded clonally by week 6 at 0.1 to 3.0 mg/kg.

This clone was counted between two and nine times. What it binds is unknown. This TCR was sampled from an adult with an advanced solid tumor such as melanoma, head and neck, liver or kidney cancer. J is TRBJ1-5 and V is TRBV28; 8 bases match TRBD1. The sample in question was CD4+ or CD8+ T cells sorted from blood, obtained in a trial of the OX40 agonist ivuxolimab. The CDR3 protein is CASTRDRTNQPQHF. Here the CDR3 DNA reads TGTGCCAGCACGAGGGACAGGACAAATCAGCCCCAGCATTTT.